These 14 T cell receptor beta chains were sequenced from one sample in a study of neurological immune-mediated disorders. TCRdb reprocessed the 5' RACE reads with MiXCR, giving one entry per CDR3 protein. The sample contains roughly 67,000 distinct CDR3 sequences, around 4% of which appear only once. The sequencing sample was made of PBMCs. The receptors originated from a man aged 50-59 years with multiple sclerosis.

This clonotype appeared a single time. A much larger clone sits a single nucleotide away, making a read error possible. This rearrangement joins TRBV7-6 to TRBJ2-2, with D perhaps TRBD2 (5 bases). Germline CDR1 is SGHVS and CDR2 is FNYEAQ. The CDR3 extends over 12 amino acids. CDR3 in DNA: TGTGCCAGCAACCCAAGCACCGGGAAGCTGTTTTTT. Translating it yields CASNPSTGKLFF.

The table lists this clonotype with many counts. The chain links TRBV7-9 to TRBJ2-6; D possibly matches TRBD1 or TRBD2 (6 bases each). V was shortened by 4 bases and J by 3 bases, with 16 bases between the two germline ends. Germline V gene data show CDR1 as SEHNR and CDR2 as FQNEAQ (reference sequence). CDR3 length: 17 amino acids. The CDR3 reads CASSSPWGADGANVLTF. CDR3 in DNA: TGTGCCAGCAGCTCCCCTTGGGGGGCGGATGGGGCCAACGTCCTGACTTTC.

This clonotype was picked up many times. The J gene is TRBJ1-6, the V gene TRBV5-6; maybe TRBD1 (6 bases). The CDR3 is 15 amino acids. From germline, CDR1 is SGHDT and CDR2 YYEEEE. The V end was cut by 1 base, the J end by 4 bases, with 9 bases between. The CDR3 spells CASSLTGPYNSPLHF. The CDR3 nucleotides read TGTGCCAGCAGCTTGACAGGGCCTTATAATTCACCCCTCCACTTT.

This clonotype was detected ten times or more. The rearrangement joins TRBV27 to TRBJ2-7; D might be TRBD1 (5 bases). The CDR3 runs to 13 residues. The V and J ends lost 8 bases and 5 bases respectively, with 16 bases between them. Germline values: CDR1 MNHEY, CDR2 SMNVEV (reference sequence). The CDR3 sequence is CASGWIGDHEQYF. CDR3 nucleotides: TGTGCCAGCGGTTGGATAGGGGATCACGAGCAGTACTTC.

Many counts were recorded for this clonotype. The V gene is TRBV7-6, the J gene TRBJ2-7, with a tentative D call TRBD1 (5 bases). CDR3 size: 13 residues. V gave up 0 bases and J gave up 2 bases, with 5 bases separating them. Per germline, CDR1 SGHVS and CDR2 FNYEAQ. This CDR3 reads CASSLADTYEQYV. In DNA form, the CDR3 reads TGTGCCAGCAGCTTAGCGGACACCTACGAGCAGTACGTC.

This clonotype came up many times. The chain is built from TRBV20-1 and TRBJ1-1; TRBD1 is a possible D gene (6 bases). The CDR3 has 13 residues. The V end was cut by 3 bases, the J end by 1 base, with 9 bases between. Germline V gene sequence: CDR1 DFQATT, CDR2 SNEGSKA (reference sequence). The CDR3 spells CSASEGQNTEAFF. The CDR3 DNA sequence: TGCAGTGCTAGCGAGGGACAGAACACTGAAGCTTTCTTT.

The chain joins TRBV10-3 to TRBJ1-1; 9 positions agree with TRBD1. The germline V gene has CDR1 ENHRY and CDR2 SYGVKD. This CDR3 contains 14 residues. Losses at the gene ends were 7 bases for V and 1 base for J; bases not matched to a gene: 4. In nucleotides, the CDR3 is TGTGCCATCACTCCGGGACAGGGGAACACTGAAGCTTTCTTT. Translating gives CAITPGQGNTEAFF.

This clonotype appeared many times. This chain links TRBV6-1 with TRBJ2-1; 9 bases map to TRBD1. The V segment lost 1 base and the J segment 2 bases; nucleotides outside the gene matches: 3. Germline V gene data show CDR1 as MNHNS and CDR2 as SASEGT. The CDR3 covers 16 residues. The CDR3 bases are TGTGCCAGCAGTGAAGTCACAGGGGGCGCCTACAATGAGCAGTTCTTC. Its protein is CASSEVTGGAYNEQFF.

This clonotype was counted only a few times. This chain joins TRBV7-9 and TRBJ1-4, with 7 bases lining up with TRBD1. V lost 4 bases and J lost 5; bases outside the gene matches: 1. The CDR3 runs 13 residues. From germline, CDR1 is SEHNR and CDR2 FQNEAQ (reference sequence). The CDR3 reads CASSSGQNEKLFF. The CDR3 DNA is TGTGCCAGCAGCTCGGGACAGAATGAAAAACTGTTTTTT.

This clonotype has a count of ten or more. V gene TRBV20-1 combines with J gene TRBJ2-1; TRBD2 aligns across 8 bases. The CDR3 loop spans 14 amino acids. V trimming: 6 bases; J trimming: 6 bases; junction bases outside the gene matches: 10. The germline CDR1 and CDR2 sequences are DFQATT and SNEGSKA (reference sequence). The CDR3 protein is CSAPGVAGTNEQFF. CDR3 nucleotides: TGCAGTGCGCCCGGGGTAGCGGGGACCAATGAGCAGTTCTTC.

This clonotype was seen ten or more times. CDR3 in amino acids: CSASFVRDGKETQYF. In DNA, the CDR3 is TGCAGTGCTAGTTTCGTCCGGGACGGCAAAGAGACCCAGTACTTC. V gene TRBV20-1 combines with J gene TRBJ2-5; TRBD1 or TRBD2 may be the D gene (5 bases each). The CDR3 is 15 amino acids. Germline assignment: CDR1 DFQATT and CDR2 SNEGSKA (reference sequence). Trimming removed 3 bases at V and 3 bases at J, with 17 bases between.

This clonotype was seen many times. V gene TRBV28 combines with J gene TRBJ1-6, with TRBD1 matching over 8 bases. Trimming took 6 bases from V and 6 from J; bases not matched to a gene: 4. Germline-derived CDR1 and CDR2 are MDHEN and SYDVKM. This CDR3 is built from 14 residues. The CDR3 reads CASRKDRANSPLHF. CDR3 DNA sequence: TGTGCCAGCAGGAAGGACAGGGCTAATTCACCCCTCCACTTT.

This clonotype was detected ten times or more. This rearrangement joins TRBV5-1 to TRBJ1-2; possible D gene TRBD1, 6 bases. Looked up from germline, CDR1 is SGHRS and CDR2 is YFSETQ. The length of the CDR3 is 14 residues. Trimming pared 2 bases from V and 1 base from J, leaving 9 bases between. CDR3 sequence: CASSFGGLNYGYTF. CDR3 DNA: TGCGCCAGCAGCTTCGGGGGGCTTAACTATGGCTACACCTTC.

Note on this clonotype: Here the CDR3 omits its conserved ending phenylalanine or tryptophan, so a read error is the likely source. The rearrangement uses TRBV3-1 and TRBJ1-6; D perhaps matches TRBD1 (5 bases). CDR3 length equals 14 residues. Trimming removed 4 bases from V and 13 bases from J, with 17 bases in between. Germline V lookup: CDR1 LGHDT, CDR2 YNNKEL (reference sequence). The CDR3 loop is CASSLSGTVAPLHI. The CDR3 nucleotides are TGTGCCAGCAGCCTTTCCGGGACCGTCGCGCCCCTCCACATT.